Listed below are T cell receptor beta chains from one sample, sequenced in a study of T-cell memory formation after mild COVID-19. In TCRdb, the 5' RACE reads were re-called with MiXCR into one record per CDR3 protein. Of more than 85,000 distinct CDR3 sequences listed, approximately 12% are singletons. Sequenced sample: PBMCs or a T cell subset sorted from them (not recorded which). These receptors were collected from a young man who had mild COVID-19 (a few samples of this study predate the infection). Cell type and time point are not known. The CDR3 runs from the conserved cysteine through the conserved F or W. A D gene is named only where the DNA matches it firmly. A clone size is listed for some rows: how often the clone was seen (once, few, many), or a class if it is expanded.

clone size	V gene	D gene	J gene	CDR3 DNA	CDR3 protein
NA	TRBV20-1	NA	TRBJ2-3	TGCAGTGCTACTAGCTGGGAGGTTTCCACAGATACGCAGTATTTT	CSATSWEVSTDTQYF
few	TRBV2	TRBD1	TRBJ1-1	TGTGCCAGCAGGGAGACAGGGACGGGGAAGAACACTGAAGCTTTCTTT	CASRETGTGKNTEAFF
NA	TRBV7-6	NA	TRBJ1-1	TGTGCCAGCAGCTTAAGTTTGGGGTCCGGGGCTTTCTTT	CASSLSLGSGAFF
NA	TRBV7-9	TRBD2	TRBJ2-5	TGTGCCAGCAGCCCGACGGGACTAGTCGGTGAGACCCAGTACTTC	CASSPTGLVGETQYF
few	TRBV6-5	NA	TRBJ2-2	TGTGCCAGCAGTCAACGGACTTACTACACCGGGGAGCTGTTTTTT	CASSQRTYYTGELFF
NA	TRBV28	NA	TRBJ1-5	TGTGCCAGCAGTTTATCGCCCATTATAATCCGGGACAGCAATCAGCCCCAGCATTTT	CASSLSPIIIRDSNQPQHF
NA	TRBV27	NA	TRBJ2-5	TGTGCCAGCAGTTTTGGGAAGACGGAGACCCAGTACTTC	CASSFGKTETQYF
NA	TRBV12-3/TRBV12-4	NA	TRBJ2-1	TGTGCCAGCAGTCACCCGGGAGTAGGGCCCTACAATGAGCAGTTCTTC	CASSHPGVGPYNEQFF
many	TRBV14	NA	TRBJ2-1	TGTGCCAGCAGCCCGACTGGAAGCTCCTACAATGAGCAGTTCTTC	CASSPTGSSYNEQFF
NA	TRBV7-2	NA	TRBJ1-4	TGTGCCAGCAGCTGGCAGGGTAGGAGTGAAAAACTGTTTTTT	CASSWQGRSEKLFF